A selection of T cell receptor beta chains follows, all from one sample in a study of vaccination and CD4 T cells after COVID-19. These receptors have no known antigen. TCRdb used MiXCR to reprocess the PCR reads, holding one entry per CDR3 protein. Of 20,000 to 30,000 distinct CDR3 sequences in the sample, roughly 62% were seen once. This sample comprised CD4+ T cells from blood, cultured in vitro, obtained after SARS-CoV-2 vaccination. Receptors were obtained from a human donor who received a COVID-19 vaccine. CDR3s leave out the opening cysteine and the closing phenylalanine or tryptophan.

v_call cdr3_aa
TRBV2 ASSGRGHYGYT
TRBV20-1 SAREGGSSGNTIY
TRBV20-1 SARDPRDRGVSNQPQH
TRBV19 ASSRLAGGETQY
TRBV2 ASRTGYRSPLH
TRBV7-9 ASSLAVGGGTEAF
TRBV6-5 ASSYSRPTGSNQPQH
TRBV20-1 SAMPQETQY
TRBV2 ASSPIWDSTDGYT
TRBV20-1 SALRQGGNTQY
TRBV6-2/TRBV6-3 ASSIPGQGSNYGYT
TRBV19 ASTTGTGSGTDTQY
TRBV20-1 SASGRARGLANYGYT
TRBV6-5 ASSYSGTKSLYGYT
TRBV5-5 ASSRDRVSPLH
TRBV6-4 ASSDVFGDPKTF
TRBV7-6 ASSPGRGNTDTQY